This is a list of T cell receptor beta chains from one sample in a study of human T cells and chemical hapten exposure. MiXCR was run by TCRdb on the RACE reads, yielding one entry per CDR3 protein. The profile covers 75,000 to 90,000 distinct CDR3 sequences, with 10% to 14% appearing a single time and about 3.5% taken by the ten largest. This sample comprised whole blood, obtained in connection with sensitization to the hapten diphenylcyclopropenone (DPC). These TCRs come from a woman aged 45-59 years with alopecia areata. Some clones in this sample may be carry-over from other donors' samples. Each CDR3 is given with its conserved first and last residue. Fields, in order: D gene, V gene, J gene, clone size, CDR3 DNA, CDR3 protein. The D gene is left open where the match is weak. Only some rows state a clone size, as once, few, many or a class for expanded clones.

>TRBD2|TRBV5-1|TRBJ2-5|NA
TGCGCCAGCAGCTCTGCGGGAGGGGAGACCCAGTACTTC
CASSSAGGETQYF
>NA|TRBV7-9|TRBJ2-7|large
TGTGCCAGCAGCTTACCAGGTCCCTACGAGCAGTACTTC
CASSLPGPYEQYF
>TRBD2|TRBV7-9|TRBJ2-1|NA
TGTGCCAGCAGTTCCCGTCCGGGACTAGCGGGGTACAATGAGCAGTTCTTC
CASSSRPGLAGYNEQFF
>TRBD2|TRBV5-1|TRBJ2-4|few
TGCGCCAGCAAAGGGACTAGCGGGAACTGGAACATTCAGTACTTC
CASKGTSGNWNIQYF
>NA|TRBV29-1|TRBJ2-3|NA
TGCAGCGTTGACGGGGGGCTGGATACGCAGTATTTT
CSVDGGLDTQYF
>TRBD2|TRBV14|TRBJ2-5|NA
TGTGCCAGCAGCCAAGAACTAGCGACCGAGACCCAGTACTTC
CASSQELATETQYF
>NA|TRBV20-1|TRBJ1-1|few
TGCAGTGCTAGCCTTCCTGGAGTAATGAACACTGAAGCTTTCTTT
CSASLPGVMNTEAFF
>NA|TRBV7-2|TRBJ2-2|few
TGTGCCAGCAGCCCCCCAGGGAGGAACACCGGGGAGCTGTTTTTT
CASSPPGRNTGELFF
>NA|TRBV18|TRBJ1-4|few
TGTGCCAGCTCACCAAATAGTGGGACTGCTAATGAAAAACTGTTTTTT
CASSPNSGTANEKLFF
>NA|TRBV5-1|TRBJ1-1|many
TGCGCCAGCAGCTTGTCAGTTCGCCCGAACACTGAAGCTTTCTTT
CASSLSVRPNTEAFF
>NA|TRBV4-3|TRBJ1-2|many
TGCGCCAGCAGTGGGGGACGGAGCAACTATGGCTACACCTTC
CASSGGRSNYGYTF
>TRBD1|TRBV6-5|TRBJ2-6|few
TGTGCCAGCAGTCCGCTCGACAGGGGGACTGGGGCCAACGTCCTGACTTTC
CASSPLDRGTGANVLTF
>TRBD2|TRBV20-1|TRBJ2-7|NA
TGCAGTGCTGCGGGACTAGCGGGAGGGCACGAGCAGTACTTC
CSAAGLAGGHEQYF
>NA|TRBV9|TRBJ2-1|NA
TGTGCCAGCAGCGTACTCTACGGGACCCCGAAGGGCCACAGTGAGCAGTTCTTC
CASSVLYGTPKGHSEQFF
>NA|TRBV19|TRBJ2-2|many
TGTGCCAGTAGTCTCCGCGGGGGGGAGCTGTTTTTT
CASSLRGGELFF
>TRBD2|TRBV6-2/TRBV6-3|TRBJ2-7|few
TGTGCCAGCAGTTCGGGTGGCGGGGGGTCCTACGAGCAGTACTTC
CASSSGGGGSYEQYF
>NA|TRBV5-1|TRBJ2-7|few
TGCGCCAGCAGCTTGGACTGGGGCTACGAGCAGTACTTC
CASSLDWGYEQYF
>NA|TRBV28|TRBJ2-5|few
TGTGCCAGCAGTTCACAGGGTAATCGGGAGACCCAGTACTTC
CASSSQGNRETQYF
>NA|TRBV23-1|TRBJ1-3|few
TGCGCCAGCAGTCAAGCACATACGAGCTCTGGAAACACCATATATTTT
CASSQAHTSSGNTIYF
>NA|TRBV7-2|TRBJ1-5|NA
TGTGCCAGCAGCTCCTGGCTCAATCAGCCCCAGCATTTT
CASSSWLNQPQHF
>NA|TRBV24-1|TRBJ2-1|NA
TGTGCCACCAGTGTCCCTCCCTTTCACAATGAGCAGTTCTTC
CATSVPPFHNEQFF
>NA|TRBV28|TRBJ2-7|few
TGTGCCAGCAGTTTACTAGCGAGCTACGAGCAGTACTTC
CASSLLASYEQYF
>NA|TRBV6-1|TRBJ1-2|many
TGTGCCAGCAGTGAAGTGTCGGCTTATGGCTACACCTTC
CASSEVSAYGYTF
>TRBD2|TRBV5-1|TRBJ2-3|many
TGCGCCAGCAGCTTGGTAGCTAGCGGGAGCGGGACAGATACGCAGTATTTT
CASSLVASGSGTDTQYF
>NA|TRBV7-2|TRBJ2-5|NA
TGTGCCAGCAGCGGCCCCTCGGGGGAGACCCAGTACTTC
CASSGPSGETQYF
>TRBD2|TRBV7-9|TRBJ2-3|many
TGTGCCAGCAGCCCGGGACTAGCACCAAACACAGATACGCAGTATTTT
CASSPGLAPNTDTQYF
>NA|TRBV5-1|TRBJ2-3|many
TGCGCCAGCAGCTTTTACCTAGAGGATACGCAGTATTTT
CASSFYLEDTQYF
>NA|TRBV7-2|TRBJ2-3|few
TGTGCCAGCAGCGGGGCAGATACGCAGTATTTT
CASSGADTQYF
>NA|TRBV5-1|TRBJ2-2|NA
TGCGCCAGCAGCTCGGTGACGTCCACCGGGGAGCTGTTTTTT
CASSSVTSTGELFF
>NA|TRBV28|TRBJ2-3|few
TGTGCCAGCAGTTTTTACCGTTATAATACGCAGTATTTT
CASSFYRYNTQYF
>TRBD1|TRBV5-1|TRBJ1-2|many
TGCGCCAGCAGCTCGTCCGGGACAGGTCGACTTGGCTACACCTTC
CASSSSGTGRLGYTF
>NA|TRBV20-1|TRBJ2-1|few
TGCAGTGCTAGCCAGGGGGGGGATGAGCAGTTCTTC
CSASQGGDEQFF
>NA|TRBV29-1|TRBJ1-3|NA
TGCAGCGTTGAGTTTCGGCAAGGAAACACCATATATTTT
CSVEFRQGNTIYF
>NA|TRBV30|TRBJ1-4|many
TGTGCCTGGAGCGTCATATGGGGGGAAAAACTGTTTTTT
CAWSVIWGEKLFF
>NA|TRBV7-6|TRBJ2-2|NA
TGTGCCAGCAGCTTAATGACGGGGAACCCTACCGGGGAGCTGTTTTTT
CASSLMTGNPTGELFF
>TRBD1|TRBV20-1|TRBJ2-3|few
TGCAGTGCTAGTCGGCCAGGGGGCGCGAAAGATACGCAGTATTTT
CSASRPGGAKDTQYF
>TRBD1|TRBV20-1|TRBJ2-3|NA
TGCAGTGCTCGAAGGGGACAGAACACAGATACGCAGTATTTT
CSARRGQNTDTQYF
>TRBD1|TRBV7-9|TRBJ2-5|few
TGTGCCAGCAGCCAAAAGCCCGGGACAGGGGTCACAGAGACCCAGTACTTC
CASSQKPGTGVTETQYF
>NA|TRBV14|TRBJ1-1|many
TGTGCCAGCAGCCCGCACAGGGTTTTCACTGAAGCTTTCTTT
CASSPHRVFTEAFF
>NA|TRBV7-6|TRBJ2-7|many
TGTGCCAGCAGCTTAGGGGGGGATGGGCAGTACTTC
CASSLGGDGQYF
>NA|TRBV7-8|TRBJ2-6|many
TGTGCCAGCAGCTTAGGCCGGGACGTACGGATCTCTGGGGCCAACGTCCTGACTTTC
CASSLGRDVRISGANVLTF
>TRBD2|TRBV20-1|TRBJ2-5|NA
TGCAGTGCCTCATCCGGGACTAGCTATGAAAAAGAGACCCAGTACTTC
CSASSGTSYEKETQYF
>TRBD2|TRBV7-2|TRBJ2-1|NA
TGTGCCAGCAGCCCCACGTGGGCTAGCGGTTACAATGAGCAGTTCTTC
CASSPTWASGYNEQFF
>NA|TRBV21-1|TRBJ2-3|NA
TGTGCCAGCCTTCGTACAGGGTGGGGAGATACGCAGTATTTT
CASLRTGWGDTQYF
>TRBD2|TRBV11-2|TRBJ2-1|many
TGTGCCAGCACCGGCGAGACTAGCTATAATGAGCAGTTCTTC
CASTGETSYNEQFF
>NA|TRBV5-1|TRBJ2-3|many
TGCGCCAGCAGCTTGCAAAAATTAACAGATACGCAGTATTTT
CASSLQKLTDTQYF